The present T cell receptor beta chain was sequenced within a study of early T cells in non-severe SARS-CoV-2 infection. Study results and limitations: A preference for anti-spike CD8 responses marked VDJdb matching, which missed private and CD4 specificities.

This clonotype was seen at least ten times. What it binds is not known. V was clipped by 9 bases and J by 3 bases; unmatched bases: 8. CDR1 and CDR2 from the germline V gene are KGHDR and SFDVKD. CDR3 length: 15 residues. Individual cDNA molecules were tagged with unique molecular identifiers, the study reported. Each CDR3 protein is one row after TCRdb ran MiXCR on the 5' RACE reads. Among some 29,000 distinct CDR3 sequences, 4.5% were seen once, and the ten largest hold approximately 6.3%. The specimen was whole blood. The gene calls are TRBV24-1 and TRBJ2-2; 8 nucleotides line up with TRBD1. The receptor was derived from an adult who was a healthcare worker with PCR-confirmed SARS-CoV-2 infection or an uninfected control (not recorded which). The CDR3: CATLMDRADTGELFF. The CDR3 DNA reads as TGTGCCACCTTAATGGACAGGGCCGACACCGGGGAGCTGTTTTTT.